The clone carrying this T cell receptor (beta chain) was detected a few times. The data belong to a study of T-cell reconstitution after alpha-beta-depleted transplantation in children. Researchers prepared the TCRbeta library using unique molecular identifiers, the study reports. Each CDR3 protein gets one entry after TCRdb re-called the PCR reads with MiXCR. Of more than 450,000 distinct CDR3 sequences in the sample, around 18% were seen once. Germline V CDR1 and CDR2: SGDLS, YYNGEE. With 0 bases removed from V and 10 bases from J, the gap between germline ends came to 16 bases. The CDR3 spans 15 residues.

The sequencing here drew on PBMCs from the stem cell graft donor, taken from the stem cell graft. The genes are TRBV9 and TRBJ1-4; possible D gene TRBD1, 5 bases. This sequence was found in a human donor who donated a stem cell graft to a child with acute lymphoblastic leukemia. CDR3 in DNA: TGTGCCAGCAGCGTAGACCCCAGGGAACGCGGAAAACTGTTTTTT. Translated, it gives CASSVDPRERGKLFF.